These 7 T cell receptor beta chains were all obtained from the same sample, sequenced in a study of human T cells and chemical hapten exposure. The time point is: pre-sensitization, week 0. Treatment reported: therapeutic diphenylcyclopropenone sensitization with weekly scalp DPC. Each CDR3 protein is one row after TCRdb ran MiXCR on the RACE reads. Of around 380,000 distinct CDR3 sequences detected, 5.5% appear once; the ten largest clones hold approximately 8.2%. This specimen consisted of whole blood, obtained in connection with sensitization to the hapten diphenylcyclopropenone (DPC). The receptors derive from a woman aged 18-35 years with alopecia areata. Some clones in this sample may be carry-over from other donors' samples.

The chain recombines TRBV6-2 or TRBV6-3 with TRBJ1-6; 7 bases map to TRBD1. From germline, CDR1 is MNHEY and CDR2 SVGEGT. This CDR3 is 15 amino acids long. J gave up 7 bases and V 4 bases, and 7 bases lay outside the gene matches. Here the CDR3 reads CASSSQQGTNSPLHF. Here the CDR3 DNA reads TGTGCCAGCAGTTCTCAACAGGGGACGAATTCACCCCTCCACTTT.

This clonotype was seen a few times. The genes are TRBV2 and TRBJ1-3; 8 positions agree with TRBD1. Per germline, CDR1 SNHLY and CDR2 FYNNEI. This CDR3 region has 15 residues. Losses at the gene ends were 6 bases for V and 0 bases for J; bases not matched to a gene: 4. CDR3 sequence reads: CASRTGVFSGNTIYF. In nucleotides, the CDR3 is TGTGCCAGCAGGACAGGGGTCTTCTCTGGAAACACCATATATTTT.

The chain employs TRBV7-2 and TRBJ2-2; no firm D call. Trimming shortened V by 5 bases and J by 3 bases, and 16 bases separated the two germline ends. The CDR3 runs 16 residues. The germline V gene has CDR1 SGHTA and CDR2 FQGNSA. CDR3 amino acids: CASSPPWVAYTGELFF. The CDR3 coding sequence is TGTGCCAGCAGCCCCCCTTGGGTCGCGTACACCGGGGAGCTGTTTTTT.

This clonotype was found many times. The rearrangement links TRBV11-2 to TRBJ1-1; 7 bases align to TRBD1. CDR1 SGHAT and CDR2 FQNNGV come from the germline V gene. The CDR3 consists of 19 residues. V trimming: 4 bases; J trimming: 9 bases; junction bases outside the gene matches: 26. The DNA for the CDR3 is TGTGCCAGCAGCTCTCCCACACAGACAGGGCGGTCGGTGAAACTGAAAGCTTTCTTT. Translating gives CASSSPTQTGRSVKLKAFF.

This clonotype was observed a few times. CDR3 loop: CASSQSGFGSGNTIYF. The CDR3 DNA follows: TGCGCCAGCAGCCAATCAGGGTTTGGATCTGGAAACACCATATATTTT. V usage is TRBV4-3 and J usage is TRBJ1-3; maybe TRBD1 (5 bases). CDR1 is LGHNA, CDR2 YSLEER, per germline. The CDR3 consists of 16 residues. V was shortened by 2 bases and J by 1 base, with 12 bases between the two germline ends.

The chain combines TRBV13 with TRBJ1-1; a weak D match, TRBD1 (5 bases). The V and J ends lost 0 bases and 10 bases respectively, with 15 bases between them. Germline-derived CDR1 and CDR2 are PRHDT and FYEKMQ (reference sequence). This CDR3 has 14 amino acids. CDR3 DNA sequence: TGTGCCAGCAGCTTAGGGGGACTGGGACTACGAGCTTTCTTT. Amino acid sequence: CASSLGGLGLRAFF.

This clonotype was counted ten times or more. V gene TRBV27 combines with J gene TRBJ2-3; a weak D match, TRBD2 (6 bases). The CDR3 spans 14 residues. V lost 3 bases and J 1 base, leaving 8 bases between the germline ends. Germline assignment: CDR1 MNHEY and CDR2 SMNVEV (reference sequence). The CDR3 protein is CASSFGGGTDTQYF. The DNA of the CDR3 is TGTGCCAGCAGTTTCGGGGGTGGCACAGATACGCAGTATTTT.